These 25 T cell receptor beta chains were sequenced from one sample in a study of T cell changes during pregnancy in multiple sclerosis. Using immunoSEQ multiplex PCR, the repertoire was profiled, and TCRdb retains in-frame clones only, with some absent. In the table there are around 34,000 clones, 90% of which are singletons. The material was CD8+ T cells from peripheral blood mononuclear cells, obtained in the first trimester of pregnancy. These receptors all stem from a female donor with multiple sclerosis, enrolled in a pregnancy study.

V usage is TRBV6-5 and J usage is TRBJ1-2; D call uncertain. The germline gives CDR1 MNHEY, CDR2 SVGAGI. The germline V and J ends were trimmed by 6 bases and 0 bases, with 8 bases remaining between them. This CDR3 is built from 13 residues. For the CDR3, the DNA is TGTGCCAGCAGGGCAGAAGCTAACTATGGCTACACCTTC. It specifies CASRAEANYGYTF.

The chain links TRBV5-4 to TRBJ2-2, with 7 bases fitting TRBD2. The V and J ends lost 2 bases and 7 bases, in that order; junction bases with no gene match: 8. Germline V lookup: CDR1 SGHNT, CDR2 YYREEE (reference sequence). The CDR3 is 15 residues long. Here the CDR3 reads CASSFPGQRGGELFF. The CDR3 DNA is TGTGCCAGCAGCTTCCCGGGTCAGCGGGGCGGGGAGCTGTTTTTT. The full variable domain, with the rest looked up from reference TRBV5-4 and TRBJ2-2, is ETGVTQSPTHLIKTRGQQVTLRCSSQSGHNTVSWYQQALGQGPQFIFQYYREEENGRGNFPPRFSGLQFPNYSSELNVNALELDDSALYLCASSFPGQRGGELFFGEGSRLTVL.

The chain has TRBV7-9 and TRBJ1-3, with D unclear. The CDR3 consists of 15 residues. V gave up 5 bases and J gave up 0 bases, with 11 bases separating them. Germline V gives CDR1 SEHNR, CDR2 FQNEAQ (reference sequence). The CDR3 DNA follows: TGTGCCAGCAGCCGGGTGGTAGACTCTGGAAACACCATATATTTT. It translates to CASSRVVDSGNTIYF.

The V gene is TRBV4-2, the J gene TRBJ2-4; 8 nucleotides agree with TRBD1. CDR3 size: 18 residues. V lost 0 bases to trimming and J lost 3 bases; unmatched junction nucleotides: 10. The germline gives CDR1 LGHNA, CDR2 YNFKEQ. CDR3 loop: CASSQDLGRQGLKNIQYF. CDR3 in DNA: TGTGCCAGCAGCCAAGATCTGGGGCGACAGGGGCTCAAAAACATTCAGTACTTC.

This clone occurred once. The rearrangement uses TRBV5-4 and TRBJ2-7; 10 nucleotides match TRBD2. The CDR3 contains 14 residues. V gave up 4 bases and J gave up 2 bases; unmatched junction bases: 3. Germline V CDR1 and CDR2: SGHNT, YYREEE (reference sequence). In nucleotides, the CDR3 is TGTGCCAGCAGCAATGGACTAGCGGCCTACGAGCAGTACTTC. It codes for CASSNGLAAYEQYF.

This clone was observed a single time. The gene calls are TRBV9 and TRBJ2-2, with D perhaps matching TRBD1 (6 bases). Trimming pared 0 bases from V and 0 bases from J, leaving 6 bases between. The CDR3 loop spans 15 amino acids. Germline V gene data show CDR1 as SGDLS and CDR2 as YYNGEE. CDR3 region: CASSVGTANTGELFF. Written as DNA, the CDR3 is TGTGCCAGCAGCGTAGGGACAGCGAACACCGGGGAGCTGTTTTTT. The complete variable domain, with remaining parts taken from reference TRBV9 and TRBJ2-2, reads DSGVTQTPKHLITATGQRVTLRCSPRSGDLSVYWYQQSLDQGLQFLIQYYNGEERAKGNILERFSAQQFPDLHSELNLSSLELGDSALYFCASSVGTANTGELFFGEGSRLTVL.

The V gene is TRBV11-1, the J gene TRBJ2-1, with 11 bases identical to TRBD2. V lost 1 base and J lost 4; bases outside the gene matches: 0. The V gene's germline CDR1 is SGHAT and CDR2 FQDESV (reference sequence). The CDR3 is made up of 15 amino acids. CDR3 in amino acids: CASSLGLAGYNEQFF. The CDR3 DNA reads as TGTGCCAGCAGCTTAGGACTAGCGGGATACAATGAGCAGTTCTTC.

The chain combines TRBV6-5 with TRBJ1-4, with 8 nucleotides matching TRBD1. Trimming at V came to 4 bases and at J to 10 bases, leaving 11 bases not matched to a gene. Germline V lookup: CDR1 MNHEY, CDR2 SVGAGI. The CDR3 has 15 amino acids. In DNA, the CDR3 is TGTGCCAGCAGTTTACAGCAGGGGGCCGGGGGAAAACTGTTTTTT. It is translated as CASSLQQGAGGKLFF.

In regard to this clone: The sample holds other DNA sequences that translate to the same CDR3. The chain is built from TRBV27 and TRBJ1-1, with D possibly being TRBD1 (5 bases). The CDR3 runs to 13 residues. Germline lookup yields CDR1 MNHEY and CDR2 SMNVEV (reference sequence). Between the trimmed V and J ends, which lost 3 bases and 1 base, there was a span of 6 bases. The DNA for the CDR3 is TGTGCCAGCAGTTTCGGGGGGAACACTGAAGCTTTCTTT. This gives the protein CASSFGGNTEAFF.

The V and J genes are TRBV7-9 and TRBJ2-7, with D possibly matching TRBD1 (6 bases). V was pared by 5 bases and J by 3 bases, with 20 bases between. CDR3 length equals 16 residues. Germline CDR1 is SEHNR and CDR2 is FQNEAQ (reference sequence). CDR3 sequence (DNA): TGTGCCAGCAGCCGTCCAGGGGACCCTTCTTACTACGAGCAGTACTTC. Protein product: CASSRPGDPSYYEQYF.

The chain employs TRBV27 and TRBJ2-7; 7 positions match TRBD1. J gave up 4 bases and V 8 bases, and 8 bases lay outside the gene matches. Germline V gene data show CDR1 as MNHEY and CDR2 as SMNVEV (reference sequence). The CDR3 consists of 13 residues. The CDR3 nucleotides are TGTGCCAGCTCGCCCGGGACAGCTTACGAGCAGTACTTC. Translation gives CASSPGTAYEQYF.

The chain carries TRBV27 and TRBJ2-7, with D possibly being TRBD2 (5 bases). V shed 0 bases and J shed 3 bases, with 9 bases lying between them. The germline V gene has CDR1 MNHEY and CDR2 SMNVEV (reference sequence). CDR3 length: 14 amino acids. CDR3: CASSLSGEIYEQYF. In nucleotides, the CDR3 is TGTGCCAGCAGTTTATCCGGGGAGATCTACGAGCAGTACTTC.

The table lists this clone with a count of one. In nucleotides, the CDR3 is TGTGCCACCAGCAGAATTGGACTAGCAGACAATGAGCAGTTCTTC. Protein product: CATSRIGLADNEQFF. This chain links TRBV15 with TRBJ2-1; 8 positions match TRBD2. V lost 2 bases, J lost 5 bases, and 5 bases stayed unmatched. CDR3 length: 15 amino acids. Germline CDR1 reads LNHNV; CDR2 reads YYDKDF (reference sequence).

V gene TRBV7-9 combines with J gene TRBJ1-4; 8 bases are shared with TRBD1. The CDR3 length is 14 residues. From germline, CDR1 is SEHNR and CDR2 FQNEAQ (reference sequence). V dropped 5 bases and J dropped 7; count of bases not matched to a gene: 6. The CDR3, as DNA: TGTGCCAGCAGCCCAGGGACAGGCCTTGAAAAACTGTTTTTT. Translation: CASSPGTGLEKLFF.

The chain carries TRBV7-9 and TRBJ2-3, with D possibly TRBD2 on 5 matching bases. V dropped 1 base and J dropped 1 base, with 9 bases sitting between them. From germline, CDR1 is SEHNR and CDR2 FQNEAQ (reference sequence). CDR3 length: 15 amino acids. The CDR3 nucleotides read TGTGCCAGCAGCTTAGTTGAGGGCGGCACAGATACGCAGTATTTT. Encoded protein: CASSLVEGGTDTQYF. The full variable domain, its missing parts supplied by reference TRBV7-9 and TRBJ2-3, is DTGVSQNPRHKITKRGQNVTFRCDPISEHNRLYWYRQTLGQGPEFLTYFQNEAQLEKSRLLSDRFSAERPKGSFSTLEIQRTEQGDSAMYLCASSLVEGGTDTQYFGPGTRLTVL.

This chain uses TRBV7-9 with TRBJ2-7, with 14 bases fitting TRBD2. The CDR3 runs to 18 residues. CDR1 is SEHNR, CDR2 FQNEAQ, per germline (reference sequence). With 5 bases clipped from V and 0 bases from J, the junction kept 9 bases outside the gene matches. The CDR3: CASSDRLAGGVTSYEQYF. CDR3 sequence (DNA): TGTGCCAGCAGCGACCGACTAGCGGGAGGGGTGACCTCCTACGAGCAGTACTTC.

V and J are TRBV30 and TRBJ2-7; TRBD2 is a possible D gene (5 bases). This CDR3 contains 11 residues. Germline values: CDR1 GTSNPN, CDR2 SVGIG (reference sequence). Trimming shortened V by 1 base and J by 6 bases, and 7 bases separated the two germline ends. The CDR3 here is CAWSAGVEQYF. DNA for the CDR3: TGTGCCTGGAGTGCCGGGGTCGAGCAGTACTTC. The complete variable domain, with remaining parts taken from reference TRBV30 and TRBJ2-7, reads SQTIHQWPATLVQPVGSPLSLECTVEGTSNPNLYWYRQAAGRGLQLLFYSVGIGQISSEVPQNLSASRPQDRQFILSSKKLLLSDSGFYLCAWSAGVEQYFGPGTRLTVT.

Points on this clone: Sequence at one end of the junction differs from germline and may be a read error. CDR3 in amino acids: CASSAPDGSGVLRWNF. The CDR3 nucleotides are TGTGCCAGCAGCGCACCGGATGGTAGCGGGGTCCTTAGGTGGAACTTC. This chain connects TRBV7-9 to TRBJ2-7; 8 nucleotides agree with TRBD2. CDR3 length equals 16 residues. The germline CDR1 and CDR2 sequences are SEHNR and FQNEAQ (reference sequence).

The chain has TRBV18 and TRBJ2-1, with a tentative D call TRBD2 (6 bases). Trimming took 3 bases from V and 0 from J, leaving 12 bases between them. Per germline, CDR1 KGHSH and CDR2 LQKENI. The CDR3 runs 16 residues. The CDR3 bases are TGTGCCAGCTCACCCACTTCCGGGAGCTCCTACAATGAGCAGTTCTTC. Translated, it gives CASSPTSGSSYNEQFF.

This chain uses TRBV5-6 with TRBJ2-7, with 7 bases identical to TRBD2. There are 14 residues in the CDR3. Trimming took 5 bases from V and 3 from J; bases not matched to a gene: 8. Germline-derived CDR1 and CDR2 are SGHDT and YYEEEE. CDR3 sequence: CASSPKQRGYEQYF. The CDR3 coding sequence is TGTGCCAGCAGTCCTAAACAGCGGGGCTACGAGCAGTACTTC.

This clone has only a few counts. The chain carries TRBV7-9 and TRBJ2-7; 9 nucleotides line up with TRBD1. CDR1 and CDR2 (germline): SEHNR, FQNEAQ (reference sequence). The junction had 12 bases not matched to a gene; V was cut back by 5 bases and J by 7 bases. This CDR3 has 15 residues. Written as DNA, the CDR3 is TGTGCCAGCAGCCCCCCTCCGGGACAGGGTGTAGAGCAGTACTTC. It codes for CASSPPPGQGVEQYF. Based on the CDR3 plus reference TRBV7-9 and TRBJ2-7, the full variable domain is DTGVSQNPRHKITKRGQNVTFRCDPISEHNRLYWYRQTLGQGPEFLTYFQNEAQLEKSRLLSDRFSAERPKGSFSTLEIQRTEQGDSAMYLCASSPPPGQGVEQYFGPGTRLTVT.

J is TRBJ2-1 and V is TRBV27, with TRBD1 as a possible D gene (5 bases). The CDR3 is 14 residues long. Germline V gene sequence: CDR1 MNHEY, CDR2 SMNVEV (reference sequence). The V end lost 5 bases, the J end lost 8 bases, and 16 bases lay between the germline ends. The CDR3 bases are TGTGCCAGCAGTCCACCCTTGACAGCTCATGAGCAGTTCTTC. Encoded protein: CASSPPLTAHEQFF.

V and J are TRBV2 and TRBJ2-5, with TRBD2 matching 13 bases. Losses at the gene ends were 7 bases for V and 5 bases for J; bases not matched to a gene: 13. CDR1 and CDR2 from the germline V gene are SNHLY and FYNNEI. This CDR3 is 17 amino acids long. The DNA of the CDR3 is TGTGCCAGCACATGGACTAGCGGGAGCGTGTCCATGGAGACCCAGTACTTC. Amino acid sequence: CASTWTSGSVSMETQYF.

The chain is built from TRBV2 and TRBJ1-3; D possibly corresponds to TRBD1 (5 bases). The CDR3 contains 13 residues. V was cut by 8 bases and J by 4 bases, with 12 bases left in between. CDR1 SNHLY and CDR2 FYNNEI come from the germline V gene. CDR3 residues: CASPGDFGNTIYF. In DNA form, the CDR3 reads TGTGCCAGCCCCGGGGACTTCGGAAACACCATATATTTT. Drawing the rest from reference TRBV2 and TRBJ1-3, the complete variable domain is EPEVTQTPSHQVTQMGQEVILRCVPISNHLYFYWYRQILGQKVEFLVSFYNNEISEKSEIFDDQFSVERPDGSNFTLKIRSTKLEDSAMYFCASPGDFGNTIYFGEGSWLTVV.

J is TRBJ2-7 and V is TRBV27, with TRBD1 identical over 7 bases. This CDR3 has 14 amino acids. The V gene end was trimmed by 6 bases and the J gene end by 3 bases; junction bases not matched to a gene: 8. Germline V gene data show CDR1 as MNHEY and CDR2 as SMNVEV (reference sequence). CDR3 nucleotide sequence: TGTGCCAGCAGACTGGACAGGCGATACTACGAGCAGTACTTC. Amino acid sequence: CASRLDRRYYEQYF.